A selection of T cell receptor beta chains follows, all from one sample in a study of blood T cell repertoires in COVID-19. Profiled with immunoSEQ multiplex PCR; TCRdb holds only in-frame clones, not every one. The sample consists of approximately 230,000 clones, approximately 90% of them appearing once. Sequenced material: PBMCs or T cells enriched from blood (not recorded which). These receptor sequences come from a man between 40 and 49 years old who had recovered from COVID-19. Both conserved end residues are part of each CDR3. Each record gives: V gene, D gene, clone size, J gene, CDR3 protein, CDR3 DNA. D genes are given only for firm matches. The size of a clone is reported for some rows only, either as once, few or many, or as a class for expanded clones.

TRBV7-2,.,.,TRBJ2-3,CASSSSPSVSTDTQYF,TGTGCCAGCAGTTCCAGCCCTAGCGTATCCACAGATACGCAGTATTTT
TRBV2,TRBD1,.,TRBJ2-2,CASRPGTGAGELFF,TGTGCCAGCCGGCCCGGGACAGGGGCCGGGGAGCTGTTTTTT
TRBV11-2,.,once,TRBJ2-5,CASSWESETQYF,TGTGCCAGCAGCTGGGAGTCAGAGACCCAGTACTTC
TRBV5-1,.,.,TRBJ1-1,CASSLVGGAGNTEAFF,TGCGCCAGCAGCTTGGTGGGTGGGGCAGGGAACACTGAAGCTTTCTTT
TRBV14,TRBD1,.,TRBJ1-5,CASRQGVVQPQHF,TGTGCCAGCAGACAGGGGGTGGTTCAGCCCCAGCATTTT
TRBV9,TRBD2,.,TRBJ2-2,CASSSGTRINTGELFF,TGTGCCAGCAGCTCCGGGACTAGGATTAACACCGGGGAGCTGTTTTTT
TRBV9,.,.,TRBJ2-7,CASSVAWGAYEQYF,TGTGCCAGCAGCGTAGCTTGGGGGGCCTACGAGCAGTACTTC
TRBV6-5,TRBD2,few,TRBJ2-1,CASSPVGAGGPIF,TGTGCCAGCAGTCCCGTAGGAGCGGGAGGGCCAATCTTC
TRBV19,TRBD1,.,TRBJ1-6,CASRIAGQAGSPLHF,TGTGCCAGTAGAATCGCGGGACAGGCCGGGTCACCCCTCCACTTT
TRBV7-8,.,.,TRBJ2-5,CASSLVQQETQYF,TGTGCCAGCAGCTTAGTTCAGCAAGAGACCCAGTACTTC
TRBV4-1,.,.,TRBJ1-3,CASSQVHLPGNTIYF,TGCGCCAGCAGCCAAGTTCATCTTCCTGGCAACACCATATATTTT
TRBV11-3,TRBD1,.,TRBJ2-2,CASSPTGKHTGELFF,TGTGCCAGCAGCCCGACAGGGAAGCACACCGGGGAGCTGTTTTTT
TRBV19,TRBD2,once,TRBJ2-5,CASSIASTSGRLETQYF,TGTGCCAGTAGTATAGCCTCGACTAGCGGGAGATTGGAGACCCAGTACTTC
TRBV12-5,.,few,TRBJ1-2,CASGFGGRVYGYTF,TGTGCTAGTGGTTTCGGGGGGCGCGTCTATGGCTACACCTTC
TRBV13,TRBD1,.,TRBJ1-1,CASSYRQGPNTEAFF,TGTGCCAGCAGCTACCGACAGGGGCCGAACACTGAAGCTTTCTTT
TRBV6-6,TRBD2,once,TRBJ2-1,CASSGSLQLAGPYNEQFF,TGTGCCAGCAGTGGATCCCTTCAGTTAGCGGGACCCTACAATGAGCAGTTCTTC
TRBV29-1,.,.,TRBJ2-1,CSGGTFYNEQFF,TGCAGCGGAGGGACATTCTACAATGAGCAGTTCTTC
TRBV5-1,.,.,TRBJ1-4,CASSLAGGGEKLFF,TGCGCCAGCAGCTTGGCTGGGGGCGGTGAAAAACTGTTTTTT
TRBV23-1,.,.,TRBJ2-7,CASSQSEGLRRGDSYEQYF,TGCGCCAGCAGTCAATCGGAAGGTCTCAGGCGGGGCGACTCCTACGAGCAGTACTTC
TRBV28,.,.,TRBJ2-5,CASQPLWGPQETQYF,TGTGCCAGCCAACCTCTATGGGGGCCTCAAGAGACCCAGTACTTC
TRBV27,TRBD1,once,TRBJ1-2,CASRRDRGYGYTF,TGTGCCAGCAGGCGAGACAGGGGCTATGGCTACACCTTC
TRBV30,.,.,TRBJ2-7,CAQRPGPAYEQYF,TGTGCCCAGAGACCAGGCCCTGCCTACGAGCAGTACTTC
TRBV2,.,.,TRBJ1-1,CASNGGEMNTEAFF,TGTGCCAGCAATGGGGGGGAGATGAACACTGAAGCTTTCTTT
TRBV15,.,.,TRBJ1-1,CATSPQTLSRTEAFF,TGTGCCACCAGCCCCCAAACCCTAAGCCGCACTGAAGCTTTCTTT
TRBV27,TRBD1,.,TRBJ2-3,CATRQGAIDTQYF,TGTGCCACACGACAGGGGGCTATAGATACGCAGTATTTT
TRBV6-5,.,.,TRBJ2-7,CASSYSSWGDSYEQYF,TGTGCCAGCAGTTACTCGTCGTGGGGCGACTCCTACGAGCAGTACTTC
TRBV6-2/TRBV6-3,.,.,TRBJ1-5,CASSPTGGSNQPQHF,TGTGCCAGCAGTCCGACCGGGGGGAGCAATCAGCCCCAGCATTTT
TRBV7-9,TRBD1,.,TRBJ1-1,CASSLGVGTGDTEAFF,TGTGCCAGCAGCTTAGGGGTCGGGACAGGGGACACTGAAGCTTTCTTT
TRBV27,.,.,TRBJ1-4,CASSSLPFFGATNEKLFF,TGTGCCAGCAGTTCCCTACCCTTCTTTGGAGCAACTAATGAAAAACTGTTTTTT
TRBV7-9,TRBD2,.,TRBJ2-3,CASSSPATSGNTQYF,TGTGCCAGCAGCTCCCCCGCAACTAGCGGGAATACGCAGTATTTT
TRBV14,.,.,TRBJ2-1,CASSQGREGTTREFF,TGTGCCAGCAGCCAAGGTCGGGAAGGGACAACCCGAGAGTTCTTC
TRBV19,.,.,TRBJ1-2,CASSTATQGGYTF,TGTGCCAGTAGTACAGCAACCCAGGGGGGCTACACCTTC
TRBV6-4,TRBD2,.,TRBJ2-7,CASSWDRELAGVVDEQYF,TGTGCCAGCAGTTGGGACAGGGAACTAGCGGGAGTGGTTGACGAGCAGTACTTC
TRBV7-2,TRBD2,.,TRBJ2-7,CASSPYGRANPLEQYF,TGTGCCAGCAGCCCGTATGGGAGGGCCAACCCGTTGGAGCAGTACTTC
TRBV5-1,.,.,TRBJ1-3,CASSLGFTASGNTIYF,TGCGCCAGCAGCTTGGGTTTCACAGCCTCTGGAAACACCATATATTTT
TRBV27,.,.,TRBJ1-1,CASRPRQRVMAFF,TGTGCCAGCAGACCTAGACAGAGAGTGATGGCTTTCTTT
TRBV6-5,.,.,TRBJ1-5,CASSYSTGGENQPQHF,TGTGCCAGCAGTTACTCGACCGGGGGGGAGAATCAGCCCCAGCATTTT
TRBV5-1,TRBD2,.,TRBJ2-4,CASSLEASGGANIQYF,TGCGCCAGCAGCTTGGAGGCTAGCGGGGGGGCGAACATTCAGTACTTC
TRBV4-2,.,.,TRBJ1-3,CASSQDLRIPPPSGNTIYF,TGTGCCAGCAGCCAAGATTTGCGTATCCCGCCTCCCTCTGGAAACACCATATATTTT
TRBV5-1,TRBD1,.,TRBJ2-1,CASSPGQLSDNEQFF,TGCGCCAGCAGCCCGGGACAGCTATCTGACAATGAGCAGTTCTTC
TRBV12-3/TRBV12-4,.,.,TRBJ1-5,CASSSAASQPQHF,TGTGCCAGCAGTTCGGCGGCGAGTCAGCCCCAGCATTTT
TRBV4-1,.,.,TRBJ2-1,CASSPRDNSYNEQFF,TGCGCCAGCAGCCCCCGGGACAACTCCTACAATGAGCAGTTCTTC
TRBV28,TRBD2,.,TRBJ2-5,CASSSGGSGIQETQYF,TGTGCCAGCAGTAGCGGGGGTAGCGGAATCCAAGAGACCCAGTACTTC
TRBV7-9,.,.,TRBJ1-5,CASSLGGLGNQPQHF,TGTGCCAGCAGCTTAGGAGGGTTGGGCAATCAGCCCCAGCATTTT
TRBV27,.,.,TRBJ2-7,CASSLAVGLPFYEQYF,TGTGCCAGCAGTTTAGCCGTCGGGTTGCCATTCTACGAGCAGTACTTC
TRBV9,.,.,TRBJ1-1,CASSVTGMNTEAFF,TGTGCCAGCAGCGTCACGGGGATGAACACTGAAGCTTTCTTT
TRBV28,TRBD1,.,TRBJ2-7,CASSFSPGQGKHEQYF,TGTGCCAGCAGTTTCTCACCGGGACAGGGGAAGCACGAGCAGTACTTC
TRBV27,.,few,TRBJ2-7,CASSLQTGSSYEQYF,TGTGCCAGCAGTCTCCAGACAGGAAGCTCCTACGAGCAGTACTTC
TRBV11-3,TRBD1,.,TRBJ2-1,CASSMGQGYGEQFF,TGTGCCAGCAGCATGGGACAGGGGTACGGTGAGCAGTTCTTC
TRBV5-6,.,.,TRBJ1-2,CASSLSAPDYGYTF,TGTGCCAGCAGCTTGAGCGCGCCGGACTATGGCTACACCTTC
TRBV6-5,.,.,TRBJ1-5,CASSFDRPQHF,TGTGCCAGCAGTTTTGACAGGCCCCAGCATTTT
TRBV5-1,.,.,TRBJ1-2,CASSPDTRTSYGYTF,TGCGCCAGTTCTCCGGACACGAGAACGTCCTATGGCTACACCTTC
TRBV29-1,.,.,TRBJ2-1,CSVAPPPAHNEQFF,TGCAGCGTTGCGCCCCCTCCAGCGCACAATGAGCAGTTCTTC
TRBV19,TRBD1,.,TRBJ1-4,CASKESGTGFEKLFF,TGTGCCAGTAAAGAATCCGGGACAGGTTTTGAAAAACTGTTTTTT
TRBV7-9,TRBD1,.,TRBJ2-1,CASGVQGRGGHYNEQFF,TGTGCCAGCGGAGTACAGGGAAGAGGGGGCCACTACAATGAGCAGTTCTTC
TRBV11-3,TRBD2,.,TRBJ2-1,CASSLSLAGANEQFF,TGTGCCAGCAGCTTATCGCTAGCGGGAGCCAATGAGCAGTTCTTC
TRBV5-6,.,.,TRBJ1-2,CASSLLRGNGYTF,TGTGCCAGCAGCTTGCTCCGGGGGAATGGCTACACCTTC
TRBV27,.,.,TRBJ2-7,CASSLGGKAYEQYF,TGTGCCAGCAGTTTGGGAGGAAAGGCCTACGAGCAGTACTTC
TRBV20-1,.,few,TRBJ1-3,CSASRGLGGNTIYF,TGCAGTGCTAGTCGGGGACTCGGAGGAAACACCATATATTTT
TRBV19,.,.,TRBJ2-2,CASSQFQNTGELFF,TGTGCCAGTAGCCAGTTCCAAAACACCGGGGAGCTGTTTTTT